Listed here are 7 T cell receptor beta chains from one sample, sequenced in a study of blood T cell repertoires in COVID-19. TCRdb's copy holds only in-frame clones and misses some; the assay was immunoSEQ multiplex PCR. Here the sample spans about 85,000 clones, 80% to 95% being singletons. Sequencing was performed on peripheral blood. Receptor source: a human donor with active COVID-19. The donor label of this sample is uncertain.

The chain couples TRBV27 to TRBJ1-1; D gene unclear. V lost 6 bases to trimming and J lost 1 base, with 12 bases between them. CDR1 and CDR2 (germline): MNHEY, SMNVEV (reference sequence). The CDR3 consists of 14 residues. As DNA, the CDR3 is TGTGCCAGCAGAAAGATAGGAGCGAACACTGAAGCTTTCTTT. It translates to CASRKIGANTEAFF.

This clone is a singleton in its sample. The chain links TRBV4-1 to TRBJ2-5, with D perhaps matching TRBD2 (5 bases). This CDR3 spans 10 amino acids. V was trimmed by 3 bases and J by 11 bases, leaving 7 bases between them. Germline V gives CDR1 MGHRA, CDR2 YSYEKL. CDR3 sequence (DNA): TGCGCCAGCAGCCATACGGGACAGTACTTC. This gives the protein CASSHTGQYF.

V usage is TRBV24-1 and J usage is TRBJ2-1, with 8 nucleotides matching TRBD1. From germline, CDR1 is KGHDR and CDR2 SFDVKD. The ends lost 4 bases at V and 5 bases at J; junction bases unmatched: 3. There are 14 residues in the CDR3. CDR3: CATSDPTGDNEQFF. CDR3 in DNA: TGTGCCACCAGTGACCCGACAGGGGACAATGAGCAGTTCTTC.

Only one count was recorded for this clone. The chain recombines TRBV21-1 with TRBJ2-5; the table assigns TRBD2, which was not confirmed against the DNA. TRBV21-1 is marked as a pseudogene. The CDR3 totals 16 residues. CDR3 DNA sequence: TGTGCCAGCAGCAAAAATACGGGACTAGCGGGAGGCACCCAGTACTTC. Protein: CASSKNTGLAGGTQYF.

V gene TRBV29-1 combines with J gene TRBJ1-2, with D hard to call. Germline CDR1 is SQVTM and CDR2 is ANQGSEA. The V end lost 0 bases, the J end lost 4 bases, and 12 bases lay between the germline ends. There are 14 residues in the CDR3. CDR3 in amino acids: CSVEDGVGLYGYTF. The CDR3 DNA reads TGCAGCGTTGAAGACGGGGTCGGACTCTATGGCTACACCTTC.

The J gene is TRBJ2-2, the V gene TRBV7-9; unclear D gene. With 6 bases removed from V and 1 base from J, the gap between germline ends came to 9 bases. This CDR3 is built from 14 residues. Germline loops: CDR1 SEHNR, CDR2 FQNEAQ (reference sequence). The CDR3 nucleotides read TGTGCCAGCAGGTCACTGGTGAACACCGGGGAGCTGTTTTTT. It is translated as CASRSLVNTGELFF.

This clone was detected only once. The CDR3 DNA follows: TGTGCCAGCAGCCACCCTCGGGCGGGGGACACCGGGGAGCTGTTTTTT. It yields the protein CASSHPRAGDTGELFF. The chain has TRBV3-1 (or the pseudogene TRBV3-2) and TRBJ2-2; 7 bases are shared with TRBD2. V shed 3 bases and J 3 bases; nucleotides not matched to a gene: 7. CDR3 length equals 16 residues. Germline CDR1 LGHDT, CDR2 YNNKEL (reference sequence).